This T cell receptor (beta chain) was retrieved from a study of OX40 agonist ivuxolimab in advanced cancers. Blood sampling was done at baseline, cycle 4 day 1, and cycle 7 day 1. A remark on this clone: The antigen is undetermined.

Study results and caveats: Average numbers of expanded clones were greater in CD8+ T cells than in CD4+.

Germline V CDR1 and CDR2: MNHNY, SVGAGI (reference sequence). This CDR3 is built from 16 residues. Trimming removed 8 bases from V and 8 bases from J; junction bases left unmatched: 18. The method was immunoSEQ multiplex PCR; TCRdb's version includes in-frame clones alone and lacks a portion of them. The table includes 28,000 or so clones, approximately 91% detected once. This sequence originates from an adult with an advanced solid tumor such as melanoma, head and neck, liver or kidney cancer. This specimen consisted of CD4+ or CD8+ T cells sorted from blood, obtained in a trial of the OX40 agonist ivuxolimab. The rearrangement links TRBV6-6 to TRBJ2-1; the match to TRBD2 covers 7 bases. The CDR3 nucleotides read TGTGCCAGCTACAGTATCTTACTGCGGGAGATGGATGAGCAGTTCTTC. Translating it yields CASYSILLREMDEQFF.